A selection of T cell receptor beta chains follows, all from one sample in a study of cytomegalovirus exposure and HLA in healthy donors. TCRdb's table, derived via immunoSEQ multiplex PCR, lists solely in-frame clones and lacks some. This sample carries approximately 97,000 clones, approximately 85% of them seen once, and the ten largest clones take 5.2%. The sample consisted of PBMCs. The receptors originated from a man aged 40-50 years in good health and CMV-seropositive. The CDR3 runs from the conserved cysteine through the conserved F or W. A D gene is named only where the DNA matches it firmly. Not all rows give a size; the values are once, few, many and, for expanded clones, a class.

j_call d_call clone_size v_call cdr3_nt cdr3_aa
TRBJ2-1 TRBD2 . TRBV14 TGTGCCAGCAGCCAAAAGAGGATGCTAGCGGGAGATCATGAGCAGTTCTTC CASSQKRMLAGDHEQFF
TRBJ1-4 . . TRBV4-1 TGCGCCAGCAGCCGAGGCGACAGGAGTCCAAATGAAAAACTGTTTTTT CASSRGDRSPNEKLFF
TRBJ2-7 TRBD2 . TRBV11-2 TGTGCCAGCAGCCGGGGACTAGCGGGAGGGCCATTTGGGTACGAGCAGTACTTC CASSRGLAGGPFGYEQYF
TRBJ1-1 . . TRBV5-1 TGCGCCAGCAGCTTCGAGCCCGCGGGTCCGAACACTGAAGCTTTCTTT CASSFEPAGPNTEAFF
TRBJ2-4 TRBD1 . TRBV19 TGTGCCAGTGTATCAGGGGGAGCCAAAAACATTCAGTACTTC CASVSGGAKNIQYF
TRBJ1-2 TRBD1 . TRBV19 TGTGCCAGTAGTGGGACAGGGGGTCCCTATGGCTACACCTTC CASSGTGGPYGYTF
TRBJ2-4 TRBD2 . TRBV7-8 TGTGCCAGCAGCACCAGGACTAGCGGGGAACAGCTAGCCAAAAACATTCAGTACTTC CASSTRTSGEQLAKNIQYF
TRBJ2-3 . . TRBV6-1 TGTGCCAGCAGTCTACTAGCCGGTACGCAGTATTTT CASSLLAGTQYF
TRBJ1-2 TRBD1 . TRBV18 TGTGCCAGCTCACTCGACAGGGCGAGGAGTGGCTACACCTTC CASSLDRARSGYTF
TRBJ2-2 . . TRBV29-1 TGCAGCGTTCGTAGGGGGTGGGAGAACACCGGGGAGCTGTTTTTT CSVRRGWENTGELFF
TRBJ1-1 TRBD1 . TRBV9 TGTGCCAGCAGCTTGGGACAGGGGTGGACTGAAGCTTTCTTT CASSLGQGWTEAFF
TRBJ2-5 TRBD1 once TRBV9 TGTGCCAGCAGCGCCAAAGGACAGGGCGGAGAGACCCAGTACTTC CASSAKGQGGETQYF
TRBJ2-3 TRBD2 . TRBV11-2 TGTGCCAGCAGCTTTCGGACTAGCGGGAGCACAGATACGCAGTATTTT CASSFRTSGSTDTQYF
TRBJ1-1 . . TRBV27 TGTGCCAGCAGTTTAACCCGACGGGGGACTGAAGCTTTCTTT CASSLTRRGTEAFF
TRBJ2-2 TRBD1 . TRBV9 TGTGCCAGCAGCCCTATCGACAGGGCCGGGGAGCTGTTTTTT CASSPIDRAGELFF
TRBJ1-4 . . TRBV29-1 TGCAGCGTTGGAAGCCCATCCGCAACTAATGAAAAACTGTTTTTT CSVGSPSATNEKLFF
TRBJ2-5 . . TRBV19 TGTGCCAGTAGTATAAGACAGGCGGGTGGGACCCAGTACTTC CASSIRQAGGTQYF
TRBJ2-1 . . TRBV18 TGTGCCAGCTCACCACGGGGGCCACGGGACCGTGAGCAGTTCTTC CASSPRGPRDREQFF
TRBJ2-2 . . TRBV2 TGTGCCAGCAGGGTAAACAGTGGTCACACCGGGGAGCTGTTTTTT CASRVNSGHTGELFF
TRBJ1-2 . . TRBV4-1 TGCGCCAGCAGCCACCCGACGGAGAACTATGGCTACACCTTC CASSHPTENYGYTF
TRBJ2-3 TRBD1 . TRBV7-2 TGTGCCAGCAGCCGGGACAGGGAGCGCACAGATACGCAGTATTTT CASSRDRERTDTQYF
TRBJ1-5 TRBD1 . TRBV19 TGTGCCAGTAGTATCGGACAGGGGGCCTATCAGCCCCAGCATTTT CASSIGQGAYQPQHF
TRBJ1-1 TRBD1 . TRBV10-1 TGCGCCAGCAGTCCGGACAGGGCCCTCGGGAACACTGAAGCTTTCTTT CASSPDRALGNTEAFF
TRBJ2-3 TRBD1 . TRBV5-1 TGCGCCAGCGGCCTTCACGGACAGGGGGCGGGAGATACGCAGTATTTT CASGLHGQGAGDTQYF
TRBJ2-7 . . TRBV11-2 TGTGCCAGCAGCTTCCTCGGTTACTCCTACGAGCAGTACTTC CASSFLGYSYEQYF
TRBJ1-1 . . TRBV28 TGTGCCAGCAGTCCCCGGGGGGGGATGAACACTGAAGCTTTCTTT CASSPRGGMNTEAFF
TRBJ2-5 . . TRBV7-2 TGTGCCAGCAGCTTATCTCGCGAGGGTTGGGAGACCCAGTACTTC CASSLSREGWETQYF
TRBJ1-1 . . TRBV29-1 TGCAGCGTTGAGGGGGGGACTGAAGCTTTCTTT CSVEGGTEAFF
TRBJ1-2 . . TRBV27 TGTGCCAGCAGTTTCCGGGGCGCGGGATTTAACTATGGCTACACCTTC CASSFRGAGFNYGYTF
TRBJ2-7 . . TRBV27 TGTGCCAGCAGTTTAAGCGCAGTCTACGAGCAGTACTTC CASSLSAVYEQYF
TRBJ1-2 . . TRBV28 TGTGCCAGCAGCCCCGGCGGAGTGGGGGCTGGCTACACCTTC CASSPGGVGAGYTF
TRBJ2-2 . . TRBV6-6 TGTGCCAGCAGCCATCGTGCCGGGAACACCGGGGAGCTGTTTTTT CASSHRAGNTGELFF
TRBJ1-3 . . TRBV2 TGTGCCAGCAGTCCGCCGGGAACAGGAAACACCATATATTTT CASSPPGTGNTIYF
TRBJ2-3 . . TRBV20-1 TGCAGTGCTAGCGGGAGTGATACGCAGTATTTT CSASGSDTQYF
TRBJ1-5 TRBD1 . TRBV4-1 TGCGCCAGCAGCCCAGCCCCGACAGGGGGGAATCAGCCCCAGCATTTT CASSPAPTGGNQPQHF
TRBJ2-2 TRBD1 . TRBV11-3 TGTGCCAGCAGCTTGAGGACAGGTGGCACCGGGGAGCTGTTTTTT CASSLRTGGTGELFF
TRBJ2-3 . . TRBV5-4 TGTGCCAGCAGCCCAGACAGGAATACGCAGTATTTT CASSPDRNTQYF
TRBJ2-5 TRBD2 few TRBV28 TGTGCCAGCAGTTTAGCTTTTTACCCGGGGGGAGAGACCCAGTACTTC CASSLAFYPGGETQYF
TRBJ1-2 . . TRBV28 TGTGCCAGCAGTCTGAGACAGTATGGCTACACCTTC CASSLRQYGYTF
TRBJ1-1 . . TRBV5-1 TGCGCCAGCAGCTATGCAGGGATCACTGAAGCTTTCTTT CASSYAGITEAFF
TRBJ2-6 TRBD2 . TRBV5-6 TGTGCCAGCAGCGGGATTAGCGGGAGGATCTCTGGGGCCAACGTCCTGACTTTC CASSGISGRISGANVLTF
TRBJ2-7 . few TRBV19 TGTGCCAGTAGTAGGACGTGGGGGCAGGGGAGCTACGAGCAGTACTTC CASSRTWGQGSYEQYF
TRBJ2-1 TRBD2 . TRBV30 TGTGCCTGGAGTGTGTCTAGCGGGAGGTACAATGAGCAGTTCTTC CAWSVSSGRYNEQFF
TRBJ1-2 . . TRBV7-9 TGTGCCAGCAGCTTAGATTTGGGGCCGTCATCCTATGGCTACACCTTC CASSLDLGPSSYGYTF
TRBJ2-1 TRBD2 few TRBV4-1 TGCGCCAGCAGCCTTGGGCTAGCGGGAGTACAAGGCTCCTACAATGAGCAGTTCTTC CASSLGLAGVQGSYNEQFF
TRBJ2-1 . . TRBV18 TGTGCCAGCTCACCACTTACCGGGAAGGATGAGCAGTTCTTC CASSPLTGKDEQFF
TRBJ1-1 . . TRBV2 TGTGCCAGCGAAGGGGAAAGAAACACTGAAGCTTTCTTT CASEGERNTEAFF
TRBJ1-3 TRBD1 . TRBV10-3 TGTGCCATCTGGGACAGCTTTTTCAACACCATATATTTT CAIWDSFFNTIYF
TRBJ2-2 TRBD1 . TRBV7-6 TGTGCCAGCAGCTCGAACAGGGGGTTTTCCGGGGAGCTGTTTTTT CASSSNRGFSGELFF
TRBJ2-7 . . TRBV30 TGTGCCTGGGCGCGGGACAGCATCTCCTACGAGCAGTACTTC CAWARDSISYEQYF